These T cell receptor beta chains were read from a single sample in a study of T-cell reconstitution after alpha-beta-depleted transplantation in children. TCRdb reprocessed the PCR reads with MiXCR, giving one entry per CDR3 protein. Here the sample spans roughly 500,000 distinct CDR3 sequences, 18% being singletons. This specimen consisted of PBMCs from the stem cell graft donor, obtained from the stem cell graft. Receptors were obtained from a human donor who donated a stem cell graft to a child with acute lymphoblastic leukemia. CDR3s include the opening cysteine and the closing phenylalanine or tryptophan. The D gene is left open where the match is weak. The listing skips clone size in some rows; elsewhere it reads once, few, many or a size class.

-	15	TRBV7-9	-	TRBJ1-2	TGTGCCAGCAGCTTAGCGCCGCCGGCTTTTGATGGCTACACCTTC	CASSLAPPAFDGYTF
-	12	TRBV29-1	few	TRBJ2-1	TGCAGCGTTGAAAGGGCCGAGGGTGAGCAGTTCTTC	CSVERAEGEQFF
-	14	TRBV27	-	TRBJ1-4	TGTGCCAGCAGGAAACATTATAACAACGAAAAACTGTTTTTT	CASRKHYNNEKLFF
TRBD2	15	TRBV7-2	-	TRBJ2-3	TGTGCCAGCAGCTTAGTTTCGGGAGGGATAGATACGCAGTATTTT	CASSLVSGGIDTQYF
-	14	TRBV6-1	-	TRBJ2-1	TGTGCCAGCGGGATAGCGGTCAGCTACAATGAGCAGTTCTTC	CASGIAVSYNEQFF
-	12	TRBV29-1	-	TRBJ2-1	TGCAGCACCAGGGGTGGCTACAATGAGCAGTTCTTC	CSTRGGYNEQFF
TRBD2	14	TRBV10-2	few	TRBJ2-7	TGCGCCAGCAGTGATAACGGGGGGACCTACGAGCAGTACTTC	CASSDNGGTYEQYF
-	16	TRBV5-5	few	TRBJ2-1	TGTGCCAGCAGCTTGGTACCGGCAGGGGCTATCAATGAGCAGTTCTTC	CASSLVPAGAINEQFF
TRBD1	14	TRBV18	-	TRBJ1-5	TGTGCCAGCTCACGACAGGGGGCTGATCAGCCCCAGCATTTT	CASSRQGADQPQHF
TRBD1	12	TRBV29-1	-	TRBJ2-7	TGCAGCGTGACAGGGGTCTCCTACGAGCAGTACTTC	CSVTGVSYEQYF
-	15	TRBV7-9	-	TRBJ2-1	TGTGCCAGCAGCTTTGTCTTAGCGGTTAACAATGAGCAGTTCTTC	CASSFVLAVNNEQFF
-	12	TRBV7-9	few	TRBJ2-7	TGTGCCAGCAGCCCGCCGGGACCGAAGCAGTACTTC	CASSPPGPKQYF
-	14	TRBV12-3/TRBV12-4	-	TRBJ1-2	TGTGCCAGCAGGTCTTCAGGTATCAACTATGGCTACACCTTC	CASRSSGINYGYTF
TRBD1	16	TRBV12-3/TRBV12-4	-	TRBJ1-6	TGTGCCAGCAGTCCAGGACAGGGCGTTTATAATTCACCCCTCCACTTT	CASSPGQGVYNSPLHF
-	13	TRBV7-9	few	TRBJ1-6	TGTGCCAGCAGCTTGGGGGACGTGCCACCCCTCCACTTT	CASSLGDVPPLHF
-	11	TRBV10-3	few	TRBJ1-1	TGTGCCATCAGTGCCGGGGATGAAGCTTTCTTT	CAISAGDEAFF
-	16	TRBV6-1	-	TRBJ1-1	TGTGCCAGCCTAACACGGGGGTTGTCGGTGAACACTGAAGCTTTCTTT	CASLTRGLSVNTEAFF
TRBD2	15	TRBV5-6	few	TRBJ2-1	TGTGCCAGCAGCTTGGTCGGGGGAGGGCTCAATGAGCAGTTCTTC	CASSLVGGGLNEQFF
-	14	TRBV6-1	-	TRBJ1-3	TGTGCCAGCAGTGGCAGGGGCTCTGGAAACACCATATATTTT	CASSGRGSGNTIYF
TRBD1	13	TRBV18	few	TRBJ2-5	TGTGCCAGCTTCCGTCAGGGGGAAGAGACCCAGTACTTC	CASFRQGEETQYF
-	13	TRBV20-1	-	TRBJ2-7	TGCAGTGCTCTGACAGCGACGGAGTCCGAGCAGTACTTC	CSALTATESEQYF
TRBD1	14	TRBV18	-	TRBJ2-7	TGTGCCAGCTCGAGATTGGACAGGGCCCACGAGCAGTACTTC	CASSRLDRAHEQYF
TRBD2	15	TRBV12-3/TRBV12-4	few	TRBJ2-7	TGTGCCAGCAGTGGAAATGGACTAGCCCCCTACGAGCAGTACTTC	CASSGNGLAPYEQYF
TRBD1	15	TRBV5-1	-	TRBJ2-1	TGCGCCAGCAGCAAGACTTTGGACAGGGGTAATGAGCAGTTCTTC	CASSKTLDRGNEQFF
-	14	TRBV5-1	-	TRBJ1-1	TGCGCCAGCAGCTTGGTTGGGGGTGAAGCTGAAGCTTTCTTT	CASSLVGGEAEAFF
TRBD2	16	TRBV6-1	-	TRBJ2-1	TGTGCCAGCAGTCCGACTAGCGGGATAATGGGGAATGAGCAGTTCTTC	CASSPTSGIMGNEQFF
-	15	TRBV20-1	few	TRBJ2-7	TGCAGTGCTAGAGCCGGGGACCTTTATGGATACGAGCAGTACTTC	CSARAGDLYGYEQYF
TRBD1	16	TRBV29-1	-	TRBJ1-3	TGCAGCGTCGCCGGGACAGGGGGCTCTCCTGGAAACACCATATATTTT	CSVAGTGGSPGNTIYF
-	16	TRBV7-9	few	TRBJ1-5	TGTGCCAGCAGCTTATGGGTGGGCTTGAGCAATCAGCCCCAGCATTTT	CASSLWVGLSNQPQHF